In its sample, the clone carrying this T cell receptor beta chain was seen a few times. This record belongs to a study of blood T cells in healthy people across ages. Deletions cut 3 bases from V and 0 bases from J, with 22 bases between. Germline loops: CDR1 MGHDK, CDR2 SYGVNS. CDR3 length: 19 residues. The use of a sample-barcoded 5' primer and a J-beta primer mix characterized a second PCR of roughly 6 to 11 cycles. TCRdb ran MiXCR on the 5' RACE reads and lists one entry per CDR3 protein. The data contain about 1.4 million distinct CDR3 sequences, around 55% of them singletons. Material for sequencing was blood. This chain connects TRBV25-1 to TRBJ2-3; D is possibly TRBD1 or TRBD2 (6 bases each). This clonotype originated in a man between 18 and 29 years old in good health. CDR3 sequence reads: CASSDRGHTLPSSTDTQYF. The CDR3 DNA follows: TGTGCCAGCAGTGATCGGGGGCATACACTCCCCTCTAGCACAGATACGCAGTATTTT.